What follows are 31 T cell receptor beta chains derived from one specimen sequenced in a study of metastatic and nonmetastatic thyroid tumors. TCRdb reprocessed the PCR reads using MiXCR. The table has 8,000 to 10,000 clones, 35% seen once. Thyroid surgery was performed in patients who had received no treatment beforehand. The specimen was tumor tissue. These receptors were obtained from a female donor with papillary thyroid cancer or a benign thyroid nodule (not recorded which). Some clones in this sample may be carry-over from other donors' samples.

This clone turned up a few times. The V and J genes are TRBV12-3 or TRBV12-4 and TRBJ1-5; 7 bases map to TRBD1. The CDR3 length is 13 residues. V lost 8 bases, J lost 6 bases, and 7 bases stayed unmatched. The CDR3 is CASEDRICQPQHF. The CDR3 coding sequence is TGTGCCAGCGAGGACAGGATTTGTCAGCCCCAGCATTTT.

The chain carries TRBV29-1 and TRBJ1-2; 8 nucleotides align to TRBD1. The CDR3 is 17 amino acids. Looked up from germline, CDR1 is SQVTM and CDR2 is ANQGSEA. J gave up 7 bases and V 3 bases, and 19 bases lay outside the gene matches. CDR3 in DNA: TGCAGCGTTGATATTCCACAGGACAGGGCTTTACTGGGTGGCTACACCTTC. It is translated as CSVDIPQDRALLGGYTF.

This chain joins TRBV28 and TRBJ1-1; TRBD1 matches 9 bases. Germline V gene lookup returns CDR1 MDHEN and CDR2 SYDVKM. CDR3 length: 14 residues. V was clipped by 7 bases and J by 1 base; unmatched bases: 4. This CDR3 is CASNPTGGNTEAFF. The DNA of the CDR3 is TGTGCCAGCAACCCGACAGGGGGGAACACTGAAGCTTTCTTT.

The table lists this clone with a few counts. The chain recombines TRBV4-2 with TRBJ2-3; TRBD2 aligns across 12 bases. V lost 0 bases and J lost 0; bases outside the gene matches: 10. The CDR3 covers 20 residues. The V gene's germline CDR1 is LGHNA and CDR2 YNFKEQ. CDR3 in amino acids: CASSQDRGLAGRLSTDTQYF. DNA for the CDR3: TGTGCCAGCAGCCAAGATAGGGGACTAGCGGGTCGACTTAGCACAGATACGCAGTATTTT.

This clone was found a few times. The chain carries TRBV15 and TRBJ1-2; D ambiguous. Between the trimmed V and J ends, which lost 0 bases and 7 bases, there was a span of 18 bases. The CDR3 covers 16 residues. From germline, CDR1 is LNHNV and CDR2 YYDKDF (reference sequence). CDR3 bases: TGTGCCACCAGCAGAGATTCCAGATGGGTGCTCGGTGGCTACACCTTC. Amino acid sequence: CATSRDSRWVLGGYTF. Full variable domain (missing parts from reference TRBV15 and TRBJ1-2): DAMVIQNPRYQVTQFGKPVTLSCSQTLNHNVMYWYQQKSSQAPKLLFHYYDKDFNNEADTPDNFQSRRPNTSFCFLDIRSPGLGDTAMYLCATSRDSRWVLGGYTFGSGTRLTVV.

This clone was seen many times. CDR3 nucleotides: TGTGCCAGCAGCTTGAAACGGACTAGCGGGGGGGCCAATGAGCAGTTCTTC. It yields the protein CASSLKRTSGGANEQFF. The gene calls are TRBV5-6 and TRBJ2-1; TRBD2 agrees at 15 bases. The CDR3 has 17 residues. V lost 1 base to trimming and J lost 6 bases; unmatched junction nucleotides: 5. In germline, CDR1 is SGHDT, CDR2 YYEEEE.

J is TRBJ1-1 and V is TRBV15; 7 positions match TRBD1. V dropped 0 bases and J dropped 11; count of bases not matched to a gene: 18. Per the germline V gene, CDR1 is LNHNV and CDR2 is YYDKDF (reference sequence). This CDR3 has 17 residues. The DNA of the CDR3 is TGTGCCACCAGCAGAGATCACGGGACAGAAAGGGCCTATCGGGCTTTCTTT. Its translation: CATSRDHGTERAYRAFF.

V usage is TRBV6-2 or TRBV6-3 and J usage is TRBJ2-7; perhaps TRBD1 as D (6 bases). The CDR3 extends over 14 amino acids. Per the germline V gene, CDR1 is MNHEY and CDR2 is SVGEGT. Trimming took off 6 bases at V and 5 bases at J, with 17 bases between the two ends. The CDR3 is CASSTTGLWDEQYF. The CDR3 region has the DNA TGTGCCAGCAGCACCACAGGGCTTTGGGACGAGCAGTACTTC.

Judged by abundance, this clone is large. The chain has TRBV6-1 and TRBJ2-7; D is undetermined. CDR3 length: 16 residues. In germline, CDR1 is MNHNS, CDR2 SASEGT. V dropped 1 base and J dropped 2 bases, with 15 bases sitting between them. The CDR3 here is CASSEGHPPAPYEQYF. The CDR3 nucleotides read TGTGCCAGCAGTGAAGGCCACCCCCCTGCACCCTACGAGCAGTACTTC.

This clone was picked up many times. The V call is TRBV7-3, the J call TRBJ2-3, with 8 bases fitting TRBD2. This CDR3 is 15 amino acids long. Germline-derived CDR1 and CDR2 are SGHTA and FQGTGA. Unmatched junction bases numbered 8, after V lost 2 bases and J lost 7 bases. CDR3 sequence: CASSLLGGGLNTQYF. As DNA, the CDR3 is TGTGCCAGCAGCTTACTTGGCGGGGGGCTTAATACGCAGTATTTT.

This chain joins TRBV30 and TRBJ1-1; 8 positions match TRBD1. The length of the CDR3 is 14 residues. Germline CDR1 GTSNPN, CDR2 SVGIG (reference sequence). J gave up 3 bases and V 2 bases, and 5 bases lay outside the gene matches. The CDR3 sequence is CAWSSLRGHTEAFF. CDR3 DNA sequence: TGTGCCTGGAGTTCCCTCAGGGGGCACACTGAAGCTTTCTTT.

This chain connects TRBV9 to TRBJ2-1; 7 positions agree with TRBD2. Germline CDR1 reads SGDLS; CDR2 reads YYNGEE. This CDR3 comprises 16 residues. Unmatched junction bases numbered 7, after V lost 0 bases and J lost 4 bases. In nucleotides, the CDR3 is TGTGCCAGCAGCGTAGATTGGGGGGGAAGTTACAATGAGCAGTTCTTC. It translates to CASSVDWGGSYNEQFF.

This clone was picked up a small number of times. The chain couples TRBV19 to TRBJ1-1, with 7 nucleotides matching TRBD1. J lost 9 bases, V lost 6 bases, and 7 bases had no gene match. This CDR3 has 12 residues. CDR1 LNHDA and CDR2 SQIVND come from the germline V gene (reference sequence). The CDR3 coding sequence is TGTGCCAGTAGCCCGAACAGGGGCAAAGCTTTCTTT. Its protein is CASSPNRGKAFF.

By share of the sample, this clone is medium-sized (0.01 to 0.1%). V is TRBV20-1 and J is TRBJ2-7; 13 bases map to TRBD2. With V trimmed by 4 bases and J by 4 bases, 7 bases remained unmatched. The CDR3 consists of 15 residues. CDR1 is DFQATT, CDR2 SNEGSKA, per germline (reference sequence). CDR3 protein: CSATGTSGVRYEQYF. The CDR3 DNA reads as TGCAGTGCTACCGGGACTAGCGGGGTTAGGTACGAGCAGTACTTC.

This clone has ten or more counts. A clone one base away is much larger, so this may be a read error. The rearrangement links TRBV11-1 to TRBJ2-7; D remains ambiguous. The ends were cut back, 1 base at V and 0 bases at J, with 16 bases in the middle. Germline V gives CDR1 SGHAT, CDR2 FQDESV (reference sequence). The CDR3 contains 17 residues. CDR3 sequence (DNA): TGTGCCAGCAGCTTAGTCCCCGGCCGTGGGTCCTCCTACGAGCAGTACTTC. As protein: CASSLVPGRGSSYEQYF.

On this clone itself: A read error may account for a junction end that differs from germline. The chain couples TRBV20-1 to TRBJ2-7; D gene ambiguous. Germline V gene lookup returns CDR1 DFQATT and CDR2 SNEGSKA (reference sequence). This CDR3 contains 13 residues. The CDR3 DNA follows: TGCAGTGCTAGAGATCCGCCCGAGTACGGGCAGTACTTC. Residues: CSARDPPEYGQYF.

This clone was detected a few times. The genes are TRBV7-8 and TRBJ2-7, with D possibly matching TRBD1 (6 bases). CDR1 and CDR2 from the germline V gene are SGHVS and FQNEAQ. The CDR3 length is 12 residues. The V end lost 5 bases, the J end lost 5 bases, and 10 bases lay between the germline ends. In DNA form, the CDR3 reads TGTGCCAGCAGCGTGGACAGCCACGAGCAGTACTTC. This encodes CASSVDSHEQYF.

By sample share, this clone is medium-sized. This chain links TRBV6-4 with TRBJ1-4; 9 positions match TRBD1. The CDR3 contains 14 residues. The J segment lost 5 bases and the V segment lost 7 bases, leaving 5 bases of the junction unmatched. Per germline, CDR1 MRHNA and CDR2 SNTAGT. The CDR3 spells CASTQGTGNEKLFF. Written as DNA, the CDR3 is TGTGCCAGCACCCAAGGGACAGGGAATGAAAAACTGTTTTTT.

With regard to this clone: This is likely a read error, given that the CDR3 carries no conserved phenylalanine or tryptophan at its end. DNA for the CDR3: TGTGCCAGCAGCCTACAGGGGACTGAAGCTTTCTCT. This sequence encodes CASSLQGTEAFS. The chain links TRBV28 to TRBJ1-1, with TRBD1 matching 7 bases. The junction had 3 bases not matched to a gene; V was cut back by 6 bases and J by 5 bases. In germline, CDR1 is MDHEN, CDR2 SYDVKM. The CDR3 covers 12 residues.

This clone has more than one count but fewer than ten. The genes are TRBV28 and TRBJ2-1; 11 bases match TRBD2. Germline V gene data show CDR1 as MDHEN and CDR2 as SYDVKM. CDR3 length: 15 amino acids. J gave up 5 bases and V 8 bases, and 8 bases lay outside the gene matches. CDR3 coding DNA: TGTGCCAGCGCAAAACTAGCGGGAGCTAACAATGAGCAGTTCTTC. Translating gives CASAKLAGANNEQFF. The whole variable domain, remainder taken from reference TRBV28 and TRBJ2-1, is DVKVTQSSRYLVKRTGEKVFLECVQDMDHENMFWYRQDPGLGLRLIYFSYDVKMKEKGDIPEGYSVSREKKERFSLILESASTNQTSMYLCASAKLAGANNEQFFGPGTRLTVL.

The rearrangement links TRBV20-1 to TRBJ2-7; TRBD2 matches 12 bases. J gave up 6 bases and V 5 bases, and 17 bases lay outside the gene matches. The CDR3 totals 17 residues. Germline V gives CDR1 DFQATT, CDR2 SNEGSKA (reference sequence). The CDR3 sequence is CSALKLTSGSYGVEQYF. CDR3 in DNA: TGCAGTGCTTTAAAATTGACTAGCGGGAGCTATGGGGTCGAGCAGTACTTC.

By share, this clone counts as large. The chain has TRBV11-2 and TRBJ1-6; tentatively, D is TRBD1 (6 bases). Trimming cost V 0 bases and J 8 bases, with 11 bases left between them. The germline V gene has CDR1 SGHAT and CDR2 FQNNGV. The CDR3 length is 15 residues. CDR3 nucleotides: TGTGCCAGCAGCTTAGAGGGGGCGAGAGATTCACCCCTCCACTTT. Translated: CASSLEGARDSPLHF.

This clone has a handful of counts. V and J are TRBV27 and TRBJ2-7; tentatively, D is TRBD1 (6 bases). Germline V lookup: CDR1 MNHEY, CDR2 SMNVEV (reference sequence). Trimming removed 0 bases at V and 3 bases at J, with 18 bases between. The CDR3 is 17 amino acids. CDR3 nucleotides: TGTGCCAGCAGTTTATCGTGGTACAGGGAACGCTTCTACGAGCAGTACTTC. It is translated as CASSLSWYRERFYEQYF.

Worth noting for this clone: The junction shows a germline mismatch at one end, possibly a read error. This chain joins TRBV20-1 and TRBJ2-1, with 7 bases that match TRBD2. This CDR3 comprises 14 residues. CDR1 is DFQATT, CDR2 SNEGSKA, per germline (reference sequence). The CDR3 region is CSAKSGDPYNDQFF. DNA of the CDR3: TGCAGTGCTAAAAGCGGGGACCCCTACAATGATCAGTTCTTC.

The chain carries TRBV6-2 or TRBV6-3 and TRBJ2-7; D gene ambiguous. CDR1 MNHEY and CDR2 SVGEGT come from the germline V gene. Trimming left V 5 bases short and J 2 bases short, with 10 bases between. This CDR3 is 13 amino acids long. Written as DNA, the CDR3 is TGTGCCAGCAGTGATATCATAACCTACGAGCAGTACTTC. Translated: CASSDIITYEQYF.

As to this clone: Mismatch with germline at one junction end may stem from a read error. V is TRBV27 and J is TRBJ2-7; D remains ambiguous. The CDR3 consists of 12 residues. CDR1 is MNHEY and CDR2 is SMNVEV in the germline V gene (reference sequence). In DNA form, the CDR3 reads TGTGCCAGCAGTTCGGACCCCTATGAGCAGTACTTC. It specifies CASSSDPYEQYF.

This clone came up once. The chain uses TRBV7-8 and TRBJ1-5, with 7 bases lining up with TRBD1. Germline V gene sequence: CDR1 SGHVS, CDR2 FQNEAQ. The CDR3 length is 17 residues. V shed 4 bases and J 5 bases; nucleotides not matched to a gene: 14. The CDR3 bases are TGTGCCAGCAGCTCAAGGGGTCGCAGGCAGGGGGATCAGCCCCAGCATTTT. Protein: CASSSRGRRQGDQPQHF. Supplemented by reference TRBV7-8 and TRBJ1-5, the full variable domain reads GAGVSQSPRYKVAKRGQDVALRCDPISGHVSLFWYQQALGQGPEFLTYFQNEAQLDKSGLPSDRFFAERPEGSVSTLKIQRTQQEDSAVYLCASSSRGRRQGDQPQHFGDGTRLSIL.

This clone has just a few counts. The CDR3 here is CATSRDAGAYNEQFF. CDR3 DNA sequence: TGTGCCACCAGCAGAGATGCTGGGGCCTACAATGAGCAGTTCTTC. The V call is TRBV15, the J call TRBJ2-1; D unclear. This CDR3 contains 15 residues. Germline V gives CDR1 LNHNV, CDR2 YYDKDF (reference sequence). V gave up 0 bases and J gave up 2 bases, with 8 bases separating them. The full variable domain, in which reference TRBV15 and TRBJ2-1 provide the parts outside the CDR3, is DAMVIQNPRYQVTQFGKPVTLSCSQTLNHNVMYWYQQKSSQAPKLLFHYYDKDFNNEADTPDNFQSRRPNTSFCFLDIRSPGLGDTAMYLCATSRDAGAYNEQFFGPGTRLTVL.

This clone was seen a few times. This chain joins TRBV6-2 or TRBV6-3 and TRBJ1-3, with 8 nucleotides matching TRBD1. Germline V gives CDR1 MNHEY, CDR2 SVGEGT. J lost 3 bases, V lost 6 bases, and 10 bases had no gene match. This CDR3 is built from 16 residues. CDR3 in DNA: TGTGCCAGCAGCCGCCGGACAGGGTACCGTGGAAACACCATATATTTT. It is translated as CASSRRTGYRGNTIYF.

This sequence joins TRBV7-9 and TRBJ2-2; D perhaps matches TRBD2 (5 bases). The V end lost 4 bases, the J end lost 5 bases, and 11 bases lay between the germline ends. The CDR3 is 14 residues long. Germline values: CDR1 SEHNR, CDR2 FQNEAQ (reference sequence). The CDR3 loop is CASSWGAGTGELFF. Here the CDR3 DNA reads TGTGCCAGCAGCTGGGGAGCCGGGACCGGGGAGCTGTTTTTT.

By frequency in the sample, this clone is medium-sized. This rearrangement joins TRBV28 to TRBJ2-1, with 8 bases identical to TRBD2. Germline V gene data show CDR1 as MDHEN and CDR2 as SYDVKM. V lost 4 bases to trimming and J lost 2 bases; unmatched junction nucleotides: 4. The CDR3 extends over 15 amino acids. Here the CDR3 DNA reads TGTGCCAGCAGTTCTACGGGACTAGCCTACAATGAGCAGTTCTTC. Its protein is CASSSTGLAYNEQFF.